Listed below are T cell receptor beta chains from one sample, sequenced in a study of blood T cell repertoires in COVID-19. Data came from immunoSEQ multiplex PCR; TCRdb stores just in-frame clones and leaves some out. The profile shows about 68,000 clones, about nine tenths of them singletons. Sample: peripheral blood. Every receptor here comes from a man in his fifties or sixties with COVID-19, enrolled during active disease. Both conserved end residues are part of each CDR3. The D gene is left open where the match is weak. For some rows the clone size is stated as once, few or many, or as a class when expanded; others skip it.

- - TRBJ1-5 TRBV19 CASSVGTIGYSNQPQHF TGTGCCAGTAGTGTCGGGACAATAGGATATAGCAATCAGCCCCAGCATTTT
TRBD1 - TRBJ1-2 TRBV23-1 CASSQSEGGSDGYTF TGCGCCAGCAGTCAATCGGAAGGGGGCTCTGATGGCTACACCTTC
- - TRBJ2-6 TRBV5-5 CASSLTGTNSGANVLTF TGTGCCAGCAGCTTAACCGGGACAAACTCTGGGGCCAACGTCCTGACTTTC
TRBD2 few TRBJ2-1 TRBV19 CASSVRGLAGNNEQFF TGTGCCAGTAGTGTTAGGGGACTAGCGGGGAACAATGAGCAGTTCTTC
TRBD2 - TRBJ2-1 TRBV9 CASSTGLAGDGYEQFF TGTGCCAGCAGCACCGGACTAGCGGGAGATGGCTATGAGCAGTTCTTC
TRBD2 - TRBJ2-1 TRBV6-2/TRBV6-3 CASSSSSGKSSYNEQFF TGTGCCAGCAGTTCCTCTAGCGGTAAGAGCTCCTACAATGAGCAGTTCTTC
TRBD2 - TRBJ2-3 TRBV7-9 CASTGTSGTDTQYF TGTGCCAGCACCGGGACTAGCGGTACAGATACGCAGTATTTT
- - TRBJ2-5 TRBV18 CASSPTRGSETQYF TGTGCCAGCTCGCCAACTAGGGGGTCTGAGACCCAGTACTTC
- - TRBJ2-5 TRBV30 CAWSRRETQYF TGTGCCTGGAGCCGCCGGGAGACCCAGTACTTC
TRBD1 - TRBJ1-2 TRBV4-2 CASSQAGTDNYGYTF TGTGCCAGCAGCCAGGCCGGGACAGATAACTATGGCTACACCTTC
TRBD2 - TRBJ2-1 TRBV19 CASGSGSPYNEQFF TGTGCCAGCGGAAGCGGGAGTCCCTACAATGAGCAGTTCTTC
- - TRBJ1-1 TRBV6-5 CASAGQINTEAFF TGTGCCAGCGCAGGACAGATAAACACTGAAGCTTTCTTT
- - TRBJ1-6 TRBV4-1 CASSRKGVSPLHF TGCGCCAGCAGCCGGAAGGGGGTGTCACCCCTCCACTTT
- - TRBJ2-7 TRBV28 CASSPQTYEQYF TGTGCCAGCAGTCCCCAGACCTACGAGCAGTACTTC
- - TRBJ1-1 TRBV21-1 CASSKYSTSDDGRAEAFF TGTGCCAGCAGCAAATATAGTACTTCGGATGATGGTCGGGCTGAAGCTTTCTTT
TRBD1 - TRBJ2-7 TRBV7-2 CASRGQVGEQYF TGTGCCAGCAGGGGACAGGTTGGGGAGCAGTACTTC
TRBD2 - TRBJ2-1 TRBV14 CASSQGTGTSVYNEQFF TGTGCCAGCAGCCAAGGTACCGGGACTAGCGTCTACAATGAGCAGTTCTTC
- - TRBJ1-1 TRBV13 CASSSSGQGSWNTEAFF TGTGCCAGCAGCTCTAGTGGGCAGGGGAGTTGGAACACTGAAGCTTTCTTT
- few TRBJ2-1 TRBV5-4 CASSSAGAGVFYNEQFF TGTGCCAGCAGCTCCGCGGGGGCGGGAGTATTCTACAATGAGCAGTTCTTC
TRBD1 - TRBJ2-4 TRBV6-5 CASSYSSGQGNIQYF TGTGCCAGCAGTTACTCGAGCGGACAGGGAAACATTCAGTACTTC
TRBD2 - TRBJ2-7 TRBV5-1 CASSLAGGVSYEQYF TGCGCCAGCAGCTTAGCGGGAGGGGTTTCCTACGAGCAGTACTTC
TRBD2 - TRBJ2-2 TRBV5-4 CASSLELQASGNTGELFF TGTGCCAGCAGCTTGGAGCTCCAGGCTAGCGGGAACACCGGGGAGCTGTTTTTT
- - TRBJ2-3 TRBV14 CASSHGGAQYF TGTGCCAGCAGCCACGGGGGTGCGCAGTATTTT
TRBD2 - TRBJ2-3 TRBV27 CASTSGRAGTDTQYF TGTGCCAGCACTAGCGGGAGGGCCGGCACAGATACGCAGTATTTT
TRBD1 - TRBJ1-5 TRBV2 CASRARDRGLKGNQPQHF TGTGCCAGCAGAGCTCGGGACAGGGGGCTTAAGGGCAATCAGCCCCAGCATTTT
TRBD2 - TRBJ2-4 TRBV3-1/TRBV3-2 CASSHTSGSDIQYF TGTGCCAGCAGCCACACTAGCGGGAGTGACATTCAGTACTTC
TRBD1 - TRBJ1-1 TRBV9 CASSTQGQPNTEAFF TGTGCCAGCAGCACGCAGGGACAGCCGAACACTGAAGCTTTCTTT
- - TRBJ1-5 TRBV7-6 CASSSDRRQPQHF TGTGCCAGCAGTTCCGACAGGCGGCAGCCCCAGCATTTT
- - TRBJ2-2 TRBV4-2 CASSQSNSGELFF TGTGCCAGCAGCCAATCCAACTCCGGGGAGCTGTTTTTT
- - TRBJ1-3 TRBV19 CASRSDRHSGNTIYF TGTGCCAGTAGATCGGACAGACACTCTGGAAACACCATATATTTT
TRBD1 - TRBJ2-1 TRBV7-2 CASSRDGRGHNEQFF TGTGCCAGCAGCCGGGATGGCAGGGGGCATAATGAGCAGTTCTTC
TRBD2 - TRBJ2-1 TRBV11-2 CASSLLGLANNEQFF TGTGCCAGCAGCTTGCTGGGACTAGCGAACAATGAGCAGTTCTTC
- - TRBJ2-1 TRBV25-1 CASSSTYNEQFF TGTGCCAGCTCCTCTACCTACAATGAGCAGTTCTTC
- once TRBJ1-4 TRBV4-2 CASSSTGDNNEKLFF TGTGCCAGCAGCTCGACAGGCGACAATAATGAAAAACTGTTTTTT
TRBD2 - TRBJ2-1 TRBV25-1 CASSEYAGLAGINEQFF TGTGCCAGCAGTGAATATGCCGGACTAGCGGGTATCAATGAGCAGTTCTTC
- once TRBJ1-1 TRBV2 CASSEVVSNTEAFF TGTGCCAGCAGTGAAGTTGTCTCGAACACTGAAGCTTTCTTT
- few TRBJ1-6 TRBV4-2 CASSQAGGVSPLHF TGTGCCAGCAGCCAAGCAGGAGGAGTTTCACCCCTCCACTTT
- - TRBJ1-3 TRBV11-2 CASSLVSDTIYF TGTGCCAGCAGCTTAGTATCTGACACCATATATTTT
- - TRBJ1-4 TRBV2 CAGRRTFNEKLFF TGTGCCGGTCGACGGACATTCAATGAAAAACTGTTTTTT
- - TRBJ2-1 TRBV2 CASNVEEFNEQFF TGTGCCAGCAACGTTGAGGAATTCAATGAGCAGTTCTTC
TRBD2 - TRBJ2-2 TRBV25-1 CASTAGGDTGELFF TGTGCCAGCACAGCGGGAGGGGACACCGGGGAGCTGTTTTTT
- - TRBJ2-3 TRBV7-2 CASSLVRERQYF TGTGCCAGCAGCTTAGTTCGGGAGAGGCAGTATTTT
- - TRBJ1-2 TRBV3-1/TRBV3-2 CASSQGGGAYGYTF TGTGCCAGCAGCCAAGGAGGGGGAGCGTATGGCTACACCTTC
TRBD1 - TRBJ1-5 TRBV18 CASSRQGAGNQPQHF TGTGCCAGCTCGCGACAGGGTGCGGGCAATCAGCCCCAGCATTTT
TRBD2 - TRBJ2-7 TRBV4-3 CASSQDLAGGSYEQYF TGCGCCAGCAGCCAAGATTTAGCGGGAGGGTCCTACGAGCAGTACTTC
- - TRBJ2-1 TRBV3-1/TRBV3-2 CASSRIGAQSYNEQFF TGTGCCAGCAGCCGAATAGGAGCTCAATCCTACAATGAGCAGTTCTTC
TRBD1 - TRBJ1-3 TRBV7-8 CASSPGDRDTIYF TGTGCCAGCAGCCCGGGGGACAGGGACACCATATATTTT
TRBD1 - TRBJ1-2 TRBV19 CASSIMGQKRTAF TGTGCCAGTAGTATCATGGGACAGAAGAGGACCGCCTTC
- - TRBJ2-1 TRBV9 CASSGYDLDLFF TGTGCCAGCAGCGGTTACGACTTGGATTTGTTCTTC
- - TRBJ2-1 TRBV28 CASRGLASYNEQFF TGTGCCAGCAGGGGGCTGGCCTCCTACAATGAGCAGTTCTTC